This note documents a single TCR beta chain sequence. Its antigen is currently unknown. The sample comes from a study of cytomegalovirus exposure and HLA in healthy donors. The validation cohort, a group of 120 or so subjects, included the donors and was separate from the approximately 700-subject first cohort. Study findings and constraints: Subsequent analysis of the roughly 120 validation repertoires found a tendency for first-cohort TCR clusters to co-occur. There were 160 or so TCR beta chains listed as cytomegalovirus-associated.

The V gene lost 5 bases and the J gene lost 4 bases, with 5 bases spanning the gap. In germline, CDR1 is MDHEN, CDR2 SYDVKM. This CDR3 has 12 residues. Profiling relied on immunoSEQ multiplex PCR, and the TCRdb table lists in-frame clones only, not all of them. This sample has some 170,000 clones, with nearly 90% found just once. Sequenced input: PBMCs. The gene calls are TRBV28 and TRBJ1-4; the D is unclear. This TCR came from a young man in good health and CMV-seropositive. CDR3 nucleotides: TGTGCCAGCAGTCGGGGTAATGAAAAACTGTTTTTT. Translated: CASSRGNEKLFF.